The 19 T cell receptor beta chains below all came from one sample that was sequenced in a study of response to subunit inactivated influenza vaccine (dated by TCRdb to the late 2010s). Library preparation was by RT-PCR. TCRdb names Illumina HiSeq 2500 as the instrument used. Using fastp at Q25 and MiXCR, TCRdb reprocessed the public reads and kept productive beta chains. Each CDR3 protein gets just one entry, which takes the most common genes and DNA from the rows behind it. The sample data list more than 150,000 distinct CDR3 sequences, and approximately 8.7% of these were observed just once. The top ten constitute roughly a tenth of the sample. The material was non-naive T cells sorted from PBMCs, obtained on the day of vaccination. Sample cell subset or site, as interpreted from the label and publication: memory T cell fraction. These receptors all stem from a man over 45 who received an inactivated influenza vaccine. Donor details come from another sample of the same person, matched by shared clones.

CDR3 DNA: TGCAGTGCACCCCACCACTCTGGGGCCAACGTCCTGACTTTC. Translated: CSAPHHSGANVLTF. V is TRBV20-1 and J is TRBJ2-6, with D hard to call. The CDR3 runs 14 residues. Trimming shortened V by 6 bases and J by 0 bases, and 9 bases separated the two germline ends. Germline CDR1 DFQATT, CDR2 SNEGSKA (reference sequence).

The chain joins TRBV7-2 to TRBJ2-3; 8 bases are shared with TRBD2. The CDR3 runs 15 residues. The germline V gene has CDR1 SGHTA and CDR2 FQGNSA. Trimming at V came to 2 bases and at J to 1 base, leaving 2 bases not matched to a gene. CDR3 amino acids: CASSLTSGGTDTQYF. DNA for the CDR3: TGTGCCAGCAGCTTAACTAGCGGAGGCACAGATACGCAGTATTTT.

This clonotype was recorded at least ten times. One end of the junction fails to match germline, which may point to a read error. The rearrangement uses TRBV24-1 and TRBJ1-1, with a tentative D call TRBD1 (5 bases). Germline V lookup: CDR1 KGHDR, CDR2 SFDVKD. CDR3 length: 12 residues. The CDR3 nucleotides are TGTGCAACCAAGGGGCTGAACACTGAAGCTTTCTTT. The encoded protein is CATKGLNTEAFF.

This clonotype was seen a handful of times. The genes are TRBV20-1 and TRBJ2-1, with 7 positions matching TRBD1. The CDR3 length is 12 residues. Per the germline V gene, CDR1 is DFQATT and CDR2 is SNEGSKA (reference sequence). V dropped 5 bases and J dropped 16; count of bases not matched to a gene: 14. The CDR3 coding sequence is TGCAGTGCTCGTGGGTCGGGACAGTGGACCTTCTTC. It translates to CSARGSGQWTFF.

This clonotype was seen many times. DNA for the CDR3: TGTGCCATCAGTGAGACCCTCTACGAGCAGTACTTC. Encoded protein: CAISETLYEQYF. The chain links TRBV10-3 to TRBJ2-7; unclear D gene. This CDR3 has 12 residues. The V end was cut by 2 bases, the J end by 3 bases, with 5 bases between. Germline V gives CDR1 ENHRY, CDR2 SYGVKD.

This chain links TRBV4-2 with TRBJ2-1, with a tentative D call TRBD1 (6 bases). Looked up from germline, CDR1 is LGHNA and CDR2 is YNFKEQ. The CDR3 consists of 19 residues. V was trimmed by 3 bases and J by 0 bases, leaving 21 bases between them. The CDR3 loop reads CASSHHQGEGENSYNEQFF. The CDR3 nucleotides read TGTGCCAGCAGCCACCACCAAGGCGAGGGGGAAAACTCCTACAATGAGCAGTTCTTC.

The chain links TRBV5-1 to TRBJ1-1; D remains unclear. Germline-derived CDR1 and CDR2 are SGHRS and YFSETQ. The V end was cut by 0 bases, the J end by 4 bases, with 7 bases between. The CDR3 contains 13 residues. CDR3 sequence (DNA): TGCGCCAGCAGCTTGGAGGTAAGCACTGAAGCTTTCTTT. This encodes CASSLEVSTEAFF.

This clonotype was detected ten times or more. The J gene is TRBJ1-5, the V gene TRBV12-3 or TRBV12-4; maybe TRBD1 (6 bases). Trimming left V 2 bases short and J 2 bases short, with 13 bases between. The CDR3 extends over 16 amino acids. The CDR3: CASSLRWDMGNQPQHF. DNA of the CDR3: TGTGCCAGCAGTTTAAGGTGGGACATGGGCAATCAGCCCCAGCATTTT.

The sample holds many counts of this clonotype. The chain couples TRBV11-2 to TRBJ2-3; D is undetermined. The CDR3 contains 13 residues. Trimming removed 8 bases from V and 0 bases from J, with 9 bases in between. Per the germline V gene, CDR1 is SGHAT and CDR2 is FQNNGV. The CDR3 region is CASGQPSTDTQYF. CDR3 DNA sequence: TGTGCCAGCGGGCAACCTAGCACAGATACGCAGTATTTT.

There are many counts of this clonotype. The chain is built from TRBV10-3 and TRBJ2-7; a weak D match, TRBD1 (5 bases). Trimming took 8 bases from V and 1 from J, leaving 15 bases between them. The CDR3 sequence is 14 residues long. CDR1 is ENHRY, CDR2 SYGVKD, per germline. CDR3 amino acids: CAISDTRQSYEQYF. As DNA, the CDR3 is TGTGCCATCTCGGACACCCGACAGTCCTACGAGCAGTACTTC.

This chain connects TRBV10-2 to TRBJ1-5, with D hard to call. V was clipped by 4 bases and J by 2 bases, with 6 bases between them. The CDR3 contains 13 residues. Looked up from germline, CDR1 is WSHSY and CDR2 is SAAADI. The CDR3 nucleotides read TGCGCCAGCAGTGTGGCAGGCAATCAGCCCCAGCATTTT. Translated, it gives CASSVAGNQPQHF.

This clonotype appeared many times. The gene calls are TRBV6-2 or TRBV6-3 and TRBJ2-3; TRBD2 agrees at 8 bases. The V gene end was trimmed by 6 bases and the J gene end by 5 bases; junction bases not matched to a gene: 4. CDR3 length equals 13 residues. Germline V gene sequence: CDR1 MNHEY, CDR2 SVGEGT. CDR3 amino acids: CASRPGGGDTQYF. The DNA of the CDR3 is TGTGCCAGCAGACCGGGAGGGGGAGATACGCAGTATTTT.

This sequence joins TRBV28 and TRBJ2-1; unclear D gene. The V end was cut by 3 bases, the J end by 10 bases, with 7 bases between. Germline V gene lookup returns CDR1 MDHEN and CDR2 SYDVKM. CDR3 length: 11 residues. The CDR3 DNA sequence: TGTGCCAGCAGTTTTATTGAAGAGCAGTTCTTC. This codes for CASSFIEEQFF.

This chain uses TRBV18 with TRBJ2-5, with 10 bases aligning to TRBD1. The CDR3 has 15 amino acids. The germline V gene has CDR1 KGHSH and CDR2 LQKENI. The ends lost 6 bases at V and 4 bases at J; junction bases unmatched: 8. The CDR3 here is CASSRQGANRETQYF. The CDR3 bases are TGTGCCAGCTCGAGACAGGGGGCGAATCGAGAGACCCAGTACTTC.

The V and J genes are TRBV5-1 and TRBJ2-5; TRBD2 matches 9 bases. The CDR3 is 16 residues long. After removal of 0 bases from V and 5 bases from J, the junction contained 8 bases not matched to a gene. Germline CDR1 and CDR2: SGHRS and YFSETQ. As DNA, the CDR3 is TGCGCCAGCAGCTTGGTTCAGGGACTAGCTTGGGAGACCCAGTACTTC. It codes for CASSLVQGLAWETQYF.

This clonotype was observed many times. V gene TRBV28 combines with J gene TRBJ1-1; the match to TRBD1 covers 8 bases. J was trimmed by 6 bases and V by 1 base; bases with no gene match: 7. This CDR3 is 15 amino acids long. Germline CDR1 and CDR2: MDHEN and SYDVKM. In DNA form, the CDR3 reads TGTGCCAGCAGTTTATCCCGTCAGGGGGCCCCTGAAGCTTTCTTT. Its translation is CASSLSRQGAPEAFF. The variable domain in full, completed from reference TRBV28 and TRBJ1-1, reads DVKVTQSSRYLVKRTGEKVFLECVQDMDHENMFWYRQDPGLGLRLIYFSYDVKMKEKGDIPEGYSVSREKKERFSLILESASTNQTSMYLCASSLSRQGAPEAFFGQGTRLTVV.

This chain joins TRBV9 and TRBJ2-4; D is possibly TRBD1 (6 bases). V dropped 1 base and J dropped 7 bases, with 18 bases sitting between them. CDR3 length: 16 amino acids. Germline-derived CDR1 and CDR2 are SGDLS and YYNGEE. The CDR3 sequence is CASSVSPGAGDNIQYF. CDR3 DNA sequence: TGTGCCAGCAGCGTAAGTCCAGGGGCCGGGGATAACATTCAGTACTTC. Full variable domain (rest looked up from reference TRBV9 and TRBJ2-4): DSGVTQTPKHLITATGQRVTLRCSPRSGDLSVYWYQQSLDQGLQFLIQYYNGEERAKGNILERFSAQQFPDLHSELNLSSLELGDSALYFCASSVSPGAGDNIQYFGAGTRLSVL.

Ten or more counts support this clonotype. This sequence joins TRBV6-2 or TRBV6-3 and TRBJ2-3, with 12 nucleotides matching TRBD2. CDR3 length: 20 amino acids. Trimming removed 2 bases from V and 1 base from J; junction bases left unmatched: 13. CDR1 MNHEY and CDR2 SVGEGT come from the germline V gene. The CDR3 nucleotides are TGTGCCAGCAGTTACCTCGGACTAGCGGGACAAAGCCCTTGCACAGATACGCAGTATTTT. Amino acids: CASSYLGLAGQSPCTDTQYF.

A few counts support this clonotype. The chain links TRBV7-9 to TRBJ1-2; D unresolved. The CDR3 is made up of 13 amino acids. V gave up 1 base and J gave up 3 bases, with 6 bases separating them. Germline CDR1 is SEHNR and CDR2 is FQNEAQ (reference sequence). In nucleotides, the CDR3 is TGTGCCAGCAGCTTAGTCATGGACTATGGCTACACCTTC. Its translation: CASSLVMDYGYTF. Variable domain in full (rest from reference TRBV7-9 and TRBJ1-2): DTGVSQNPRHKITKRGQNVTFRCDPISEHNRLYWYRQTLGQGPEFLTYFQNEAQLEKSRLLSDRFSAERPKGSFSTLEIQRTEQGDSAMYLCASSLVMDYGYTFGSGTRLTVV.